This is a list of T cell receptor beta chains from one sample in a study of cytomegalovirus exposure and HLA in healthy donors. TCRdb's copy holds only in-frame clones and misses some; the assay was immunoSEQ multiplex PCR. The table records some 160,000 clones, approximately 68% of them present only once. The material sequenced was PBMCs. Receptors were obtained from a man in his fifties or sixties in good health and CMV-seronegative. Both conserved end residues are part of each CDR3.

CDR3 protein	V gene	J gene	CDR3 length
CASSPSPGVAGDNEQFF	TRBV25-1	TRBJ2-1	17
CASSMSRQADSNQPQHF	TRBV19	TRBJ1-5	17
CASSVTGSEQYF	TRBV18	TRBJ2-7	12
CASSAKSGDYKEAFF	TRBV18	TRBJ1-1	15
CSVGVTAYEQYF	TRBV29-1	TRBJ2-7	12
CASSPGTGSYEQYF	TRBV28	TRBJ2-7	14
CASSPTLFTNTGELFF	TRBV5-1	TRBJ2-2	16
CASSGGQGTSYYEQYF	TRBV7-9	TRBJ2-7	16
CASSRQGAPYEQYF	TRBV4-1	TRBJ2-7	14
CASSRGLAVTYEQYF	TRBV28	TRBJ2-7	15
CAWTDETSGYNEQFF	TRBV30	TRBJ2-1	15
CASSIVQNNQPQHF	TRBV19	TRBJ1-5	14
CASSSRTPGPYYEQYF	TRBV6-6	TRBJ2-7	16
CASGQGVSGELFF	TRBV25-1	TRBJ2-2	13
CASSVGDGQGIPGANVLTF	TRBV19	TRBJ2-6	19
CASSKDLYEQYF	TRBV19	TRBJ2-7	12
CASSRQLANTGELFF	TRBV7-9	TRBJ2-2	15
CASSFPGQGNEQFF	TRBV28	TRBJ2-1	14
CASTLRGSDTGELFF	TRBV19	TRBJ2-2	15
CAWSIDGLARNIQYF	TRBV30	TRBJ2-4	15
CASSQGQGFQYF	TRBV28	TRBJ2-7	12
CASARGGEGYTF	TRBV2	TRBJ1-2	12
CASSFAGGLNTEAFF	TRBV5-1	TRBJ1-1	15
CTAAGASSYNEQFF	TRBV1	TRBJ2-1	14
CASSFRQGSYEQYF	TRBV18	TRBJ2-7	14
CASHGGNHGYTF	TRBV28	TRBJ1-2	12
CASTSGRRLRTDTQYF	TRBV28	TRBJ2-3	16
CAISDLAGVRETQYF	TRBV10-3	TRBJ2-5	15
CASSPDRSDYTF	TRBV7-8	TRBJ1-2	12
CASSLGGAGSDYGYTF	TRBV7-3	TRBJ1-2	16
CASSKNVPRVERRTYHYGGRGYTF	TRBV21-1	TRBJ1-2	24
CSVTSPLREKLFF	TRBV29-1	TRBJ1-4	13
CASSREGFYEQYF	TRBV5-4	-	13
CASSIRGLGYTF	TRBV19	TRBJ1-2	12
CASSAPGNTEAFF	TRBV25-1	TRBJ1-1	13
CASSLVQGSTEAFF	TRBV7-8	TRBJ1-1	14
CASSDEQGAPSNQPQHF	TRBV6-1	TRBJ1-5	17
CASSFLQGARGYTF	TRBV27	TRBJ1-2	14
CASSPISGPSTGELFF	TRBV7-3	TRBJ2-2	16
CASSVEGGGSYEQYF	TRBV9	TRBJ2-7	15
CASSQVAGRGGGTYEQYF	TRBV4-2	TRBJ2-7	18
CSVGVGLAANTGELFF	TRBV29-1	TRBJ2-2	16
CASSVGLAVASDTQYF	TRBV10-1	TRBJ2-3	16
CASSLTGSGELFF	TRBV5-1	TRBJ2-2	13
CASSESTSHEQYF	TRBV10-1	TRBJ2-7	13
CASSSPGQGRTEAFF	TRBV27	TRBJ1-1	15
CASSDRQGEGSPLHF	TRBV18	TRBJ1-6	15
CASSPLPGLAVYNEQFF	TRBV9	TRBJ2-1	17
CAWSEQRAYEQYF	TRBV30	TRBJ2-7	13
CASSLIGDTSVAKNIQYF	TRBV28	TRBJ2-4	18
CASSIGGGSKNIQYF	TRBV19	TRBJ2-4	15
CASSSFPWTGLTGELFF	TRBV27	TRBJ2-2	17
CASSSTGANVLTF	TRBV27	TRBJ2-6	13
CASSLKRQTDTQYF	TRBV6-5	TRBJ2-3	14
CASSPSGNTEAFF	TRBV18	TRBJ1-1	13
CASSWGDSYNEQFF	TRBV27	TRBJ2-1	14
CASSLEGPAGNALTDTQYF	TRBV7-2	TRBJ2-3	19